This T cell receptor beta chain appears in the sequencing data of a study of T cell responses to AZD1222 COVID-19 vaccine. Study results and limitations: Spike-specific TCR breadth rose after two AZD1222 doses, and depth rose as well.

As to this clone: Its matching antigen is unknown.

Between the trimmed V and J ends, which lost 1 base and 0 bases, there was a span of 6 bases. The CDR3 contains 15 residues. Germline CDR1 is SGHAT and CDR2 is FQNNGV. This table comes from immunoSEQ multiplex PCR, and its TCRdb copy is limited to in-frame clones, with some not included. This sample yields 200,000 or so clones, of which over 85% are seen a single time; roughly 1% belongs to the top ten. V gene TRBV11-2 combines with J gene TRBJ1-4, with no clear D. Sequencing was performed on peripheral blood, taken 28 days after the second AZD1222 dose. This sequence originates from an adult who received the AZD1222 COVID-19 vaccine. The chain's CDR3 is CASSLVKATNEKLFF. CDR3 DNA: TGTGCCAGCAGCTTAGTTAAGGCAACTAATGAAAAACTGTTTTTT. Drawing the rest from reference TRBV11-2 and TRBJ1-4, the complete variable domain is EAGVAQSPRYKIIEKRQSVAFWCNPISGHATLYWYQQILGQGPKLLIQFQNNGVVDDSQLPKDRFSAERLKGVDSTLKIQPAKLEDSAVYLCASSLVKATNEKLFFGSGTQLSVL.